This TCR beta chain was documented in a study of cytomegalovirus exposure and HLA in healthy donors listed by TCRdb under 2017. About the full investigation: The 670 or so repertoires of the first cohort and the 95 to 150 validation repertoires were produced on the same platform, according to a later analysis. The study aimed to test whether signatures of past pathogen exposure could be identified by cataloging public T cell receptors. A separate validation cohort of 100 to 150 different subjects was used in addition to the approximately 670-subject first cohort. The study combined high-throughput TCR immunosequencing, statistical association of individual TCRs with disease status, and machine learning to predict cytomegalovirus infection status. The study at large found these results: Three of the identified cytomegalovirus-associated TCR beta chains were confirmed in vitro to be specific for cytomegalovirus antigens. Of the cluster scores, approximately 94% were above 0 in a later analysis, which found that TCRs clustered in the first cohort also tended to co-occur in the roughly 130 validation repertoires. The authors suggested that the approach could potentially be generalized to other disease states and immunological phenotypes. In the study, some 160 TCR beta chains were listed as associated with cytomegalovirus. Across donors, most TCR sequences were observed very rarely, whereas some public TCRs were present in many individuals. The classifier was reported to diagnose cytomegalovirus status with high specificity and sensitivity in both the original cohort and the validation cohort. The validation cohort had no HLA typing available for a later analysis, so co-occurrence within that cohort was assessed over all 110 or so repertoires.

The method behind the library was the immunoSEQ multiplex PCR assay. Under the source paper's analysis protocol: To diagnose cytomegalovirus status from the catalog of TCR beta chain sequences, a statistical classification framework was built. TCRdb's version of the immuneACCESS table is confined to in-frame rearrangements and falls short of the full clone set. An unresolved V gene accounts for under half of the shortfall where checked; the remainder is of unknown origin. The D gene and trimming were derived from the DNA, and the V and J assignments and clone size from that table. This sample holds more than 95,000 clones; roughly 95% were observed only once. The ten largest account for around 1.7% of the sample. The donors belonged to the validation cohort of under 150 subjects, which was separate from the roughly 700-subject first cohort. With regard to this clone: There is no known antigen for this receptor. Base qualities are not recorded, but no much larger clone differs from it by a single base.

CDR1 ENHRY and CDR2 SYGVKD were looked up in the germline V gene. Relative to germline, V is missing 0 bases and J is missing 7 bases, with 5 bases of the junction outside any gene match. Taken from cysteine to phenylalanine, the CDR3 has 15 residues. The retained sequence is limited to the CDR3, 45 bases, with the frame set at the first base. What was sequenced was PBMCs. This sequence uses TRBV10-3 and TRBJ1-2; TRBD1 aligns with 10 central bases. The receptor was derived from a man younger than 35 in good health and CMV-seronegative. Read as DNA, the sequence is TGTGCCATCAGTGAGTCCGGACAGGGGGACCGTGGCTACACCTTC. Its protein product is CAISESGQGDRGYTF.